One and the same sample provided the 14 T cell receptor delta chains below, sequenced in a study of gamma-delta T cells after stem cell transplantation. TCRdb re-called the RT-PCR reads through CATT. The table has roughly 2,100 delta-chain clones, approximately 3% seen once. The sequencing input was gamma-delta T cells. The receptors were gathered from a human donor. It is not recorded whose cells these are; they may come from a transplant donor.

This clone occurred a few times. A much larger clone sits a single nucleotide away, making a read error possible. The chain combines TRDV2 with TRDJ1, with 10 nucleotides matching TRDD3. CDR1 is GEAIGNYY and CDR2 is EKD in the germline V gene. V shed 3 bases, J shed 1 base, and the junction held 13 bases outside the gene matches. The CDR3 sequence is 18 residues long. The CDR3 nucleotides are TGTGCCTGTGACCCCGTTGTACTGGGGGATTCCGGCACCGATAAACTCATCTTT. It encodes CACDPVVLGDSGTDKLIF.

This clone was observed a few times. This DNA's translation differs at residue 6 from TCRdb's protein, which comes from a much larger clone; a read error is likely, and the protein shown is translated from the DNA. The gene calls are TRDV2 and TRDJ1, with D hard to call. The CDR3 totals 15 residues. Between the trimmed V and J ends, which lost 0 bases and 0 bases, there was a span of 10 bases. Per germline, CDR1 GEAIGNYY and CDR2 EKD. CDR3 sequence: CACDTAGRYTDKLIF. CDR3 bases: TGTGCCTGTGACACCGCTGGAAGGTACACCGATAAACTCATCTTT.

This clone has just a few counts. Only one base separates this from a far larger clonotype, so it likely reflects a read error. The same CDR3 also results from other DNA sequences found in this sample. This sequence joins TRDV2 and TRDJ1, with TRDD3 matching over 12 bases. CDR1 is GEAIGNYY, CDR2 EKD, per germline. The CDR3 contains 18 residues. The CDR3 DNA reads as TGCGCCTGTGACACCCTAGCCCCTGGGGGATACGGGACCGATAAACTCATCTTT. It specifies CACDTLAPGGYGTDKLIF.

This clone was seen a few times. A far larger clone is just one base off, so this is likely a read error. The chain links TRDV2 to TRDJ1, with 12 nucleotides matching TRDD3. This CDR3 has 23 residues. Germline CDR1 is GEAIGNYY and CDR2 is EKD. After removal of 3 bases from V and 0 bases from J, the junction contained 25 bases not matched to a gene. The CDR3: CACDSTPEAGGYAGQGYTDKLIF. CDR3 DNA sequence: TGTGCCTGTGACTCCACTCCCGAGGCTGGGGGATACGCAGGTCAGGGGTACACCGATAAACTCATCTTT.

Judged by abundance, this clone is medium-sized. With a far larger clone one base away, a read error is the likely cause. The identical CDR3 is also encoded by other nucleotide sequences in the sample. The rearrangement joins TRDV2 to TRDJ1, with 8 bases identical to TRDD3. This CDR3 is 16 amino acids long. Germline CDR1 is GEAIGNYY and CDR2 is EKD. This CDR3 reads CACDLLGAQYTDKLIF. In nucleotides, the CDR3 is TGTGCCTGTGATTTACTGGGGGCTCAGTACACCGATAAACTCATCTTC.

This chain joins TRDV2 and TRDJ3; unclear D gene. The CDR3 is 18 residues long. With 4 bases removed from V and 0 bases from J, the gap between germline ends came to 15 bases. Germline-derived CDR1 and CDR2 are GEAIGNYY and EKD. CDR3 loop: CACESLGTSSWDTRQMFF. CDR3 nucleotides: TGTGCCTGTGAAAGCCTTGGAACGTCCTCCTGGGACACCCGACAGATGTTTTTC.

To note about this clone: It differs at one base from a far larger clone, so likely a read error. The V call is TRDV2, the J call TRDJ1; the D is unclear. The CDR3 totals 17 residues. Germline V gives CDR1 GEAIGNYY, CDR2 EKD. V lost 3 bases and J 1 base, leaving 20 bases between the germline ends. CDR3 protein: CACDPLRTEGITDKLIF. The CDR3 DNA reads TGTGCCTGTGACCCGCTACGGACGGAGGGAATCACCGATAAACTCATCTTT.

This clone is labeled medium-sized. V gene TRDV2 combines with J gene TRDJ1; the D is unclear. The length of the CDR3 is 16 residues. Germline CDR1 GEAIGNYY, CDR2 EKD. The V and J ends lost 3 bases and 0 bases respectively, with 16 bases between them. This CDR3 reads CACDALKEDYTDKLIF. The CDR3, as DNA: TGTGCCTGTGACGCCTTGAAAGAAGATTACACCGATAAACTCATCTTT.

This clone turned up a few times. TCRdb's protein, taken from a much larger clone, differs from this DNA's translation at residue 4, likely owing to a read error; the protein displayed comes from the DNA. V and J are TRDV2 and TRDJ1, with 10 positions matching TRDD3. J gave up 0 bases and V 5 bases, and 8 bases lay outside the gene matches. This CDR3 region has 16 residues. CDR1 and CDR2 (germline): GEAIGNYY, EKD. The CDR3 DNA sequence: TGTGCCTGTGGCAGTTTACTGGGGGATCACACCGATAAACTCATCTTT. Translated: CACGSLLGDHTDKLIF.

This clone has only a few counts. A far larger clone is off by one base, so a read error is likely. The sample holds other DNA sequences that translate to the same CDR3. The CDR3 here is CACDTLSGPSTYTDKLIF. In DNA form, the CDR3 reads TGTGCTTGTGACACCTTGTCCGGTCCCTCTACATACACCGATAAACTCATCTTT. The chain combines TRDV2 with TRDJ1; D unclear. In germline, CDR1 is GEAIGNYY, CDR2 EKD. The CDR3 is 18 amino acids.

This clone qualifies as medium-sized. The chain joins TRDV2 to TRDJ1; TRDD3 aligns across 11 bases. V shed 0 bases and J 5 bases; nucleotides not matched to a gene: 13. Germline CDR1 and CDR2: GEAIGNYY and EKD. The CDR3 runs 18 residues. The CDR3 loop reads CACDTLSVLGDTSDKLIF. CDR3 nucleotide sequence: TGTGCCTGTGACACCCTATCGGTGCTGGGGGATACAAGTGATAAACTCATCTTT.

This clone is categorized as medium-sized. The chain has TRDV2 and TRDJ1, with 13 bases aligning to TRDD3. This CDR3 has 20 residues. Germline CDR1 is GEAIGNYY and CDR2 is EKD. Germline trimming cut 3 bases from V and 0 bases from J; bases unmatched to any gene: 15. This CDR3 reads CACDELGDTGGALHTDKLIF. The CDR3 region has the DNA TGTGCCTGTGACGAACTGGGGGATACGGGGGGGGCACTTCACACCGATAAACTCATCTTT.

This clone was seen a handful of times. TCRdb's entry gives the protein of a much larger clone, which mismatches this DNA's translation at residue 3, likely from a read error; the protein reported here is translated from the DNA. The rearrangement joins TRDV2 to TRDJ1, with TRDD3 matching 13 bases. This CDR3 has 17 amino acids. Germline V gene sequence: CDR1 GEAIGNYY, CDR2 EKD. CDR3 region: CARDTLLGDTRGDKLIF. Here the CDR3 DNA reads TGTGCCCGTGACACGTTACTGGGGGATACGCGAGGGGATAAACTCATCTTT.

Remarks on this clone: TCRdb attributes to this sequence the protein of a much larger clone, which differs from the DNA translation at residue 14; a read error is likely, and the protein displayed is translated from the DNA. As DNA, the CDR3 is TGTGCCTGTGACCGACTGGGGGGGCCTTTTGGAAAACTCACCTTT. Amino acid sequence: CACDRLGGPFGKLTF. The chain employs TRDV2 and TRDJ1; 8 bases line up with TRDD3. The CDR3 extends over 15 amino acids. CDR1 and CDR2 (germline): GEAIGNYY, EKD.